Only a few counts were recorded for the clone carrying this T cell receptor beta chain. This CDR3 spans 14 amino acids. Germline values: CDR1 SGHRS, CDR2 YFSETQ. Trimming cost V 2 bases and J 5 bases, with 12 bases left between them. The data were taken from a study of response to subunit inactivated influenza vaccine. Each CDR3 protein is one row after TCRdb ran MiXCR on the RT-PCR reads. The sample carries about 570,000 distinct CDR3 sequences, roughly 10% recorded once. These same data were also listed under a study on T cells expressing NK-cell markers. That source adds: The authors generated TCR beta cDNA through 5'RACE template switching with UMIs. Each TCR beta repertoire originated in sorted T cells that were CD3+CD56+NKG2C+, CD3+CD56+NKG2C- or CD3+CD56-NKG2C+. Eight donors were sequenced, of whom seven were HCMV-seropositive, while the remaining one was HCMV-seronegative. Restriction of sorting to alpha-beta TCR T cells was accomplished in several experiments using an anti-gamma-delta TCR antibody.

The sequence was obtained from a man aged 45-65 years who received an inactivated influenza vaccine. The sequenced sample was PBMCs from blood, obtained on the day of vaccination. This chain connects TRBV5-1 to TRBJ2-3; D unresolved. CDR3 sequence: CASSFSPDGDTQYF. CDR3 DNA: TGCGCCAGCAGCTTCAGCCCCGACGGAGATACGCAGTATTTT.